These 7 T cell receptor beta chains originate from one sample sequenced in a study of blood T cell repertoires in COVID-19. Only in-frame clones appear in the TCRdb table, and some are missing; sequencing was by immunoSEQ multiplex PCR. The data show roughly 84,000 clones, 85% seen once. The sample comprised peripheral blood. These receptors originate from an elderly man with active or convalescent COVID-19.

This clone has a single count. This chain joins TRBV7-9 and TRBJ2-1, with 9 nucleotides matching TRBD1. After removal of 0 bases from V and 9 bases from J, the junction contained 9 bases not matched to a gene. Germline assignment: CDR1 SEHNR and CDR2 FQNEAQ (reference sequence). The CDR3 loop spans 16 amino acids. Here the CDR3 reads CASSLAGQGVRTEQFF. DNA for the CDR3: TGTGCCAGCAGCTTAGCGGGACAGGGTGTCCGTACTGAGCAGTTCTTC. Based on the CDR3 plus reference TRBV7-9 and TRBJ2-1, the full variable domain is DTGVSQNPRHKITKRGQNVTFRCDPISEHNRLYWYRQTLGQGPEFLTYFQNEAQLEKSRLLSDRFSAERPKGSFSTLEIQRTEQGDSAMYLCASSLAGQGVRTEQFFGPGTRLTVL.

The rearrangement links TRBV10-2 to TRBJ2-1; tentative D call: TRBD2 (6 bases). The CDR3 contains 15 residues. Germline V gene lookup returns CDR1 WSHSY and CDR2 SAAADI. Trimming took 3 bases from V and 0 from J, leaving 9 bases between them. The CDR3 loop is CASSDRGNSYNEQFF. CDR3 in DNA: TGCGCCAGCAGTGATCGGGGGAACTCCTACAATGAGCAGTTCTTC.

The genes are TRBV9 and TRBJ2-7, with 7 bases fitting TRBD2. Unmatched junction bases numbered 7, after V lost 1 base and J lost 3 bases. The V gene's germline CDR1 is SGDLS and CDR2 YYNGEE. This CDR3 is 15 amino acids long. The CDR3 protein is CASSVLSSGGYEQYV. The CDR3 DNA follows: TGTGCCAGCAGCGTACTGTCTAGCGGAGGCTACGAGCAGTACGTC.

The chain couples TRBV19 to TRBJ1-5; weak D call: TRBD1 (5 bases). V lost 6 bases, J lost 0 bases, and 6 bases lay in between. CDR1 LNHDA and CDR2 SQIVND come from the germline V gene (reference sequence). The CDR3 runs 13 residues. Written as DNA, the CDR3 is TGTGCCAGTAGGGACAATAGCAATCAGCCCCAGCATTTT. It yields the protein CASRDNSNQPQHF.

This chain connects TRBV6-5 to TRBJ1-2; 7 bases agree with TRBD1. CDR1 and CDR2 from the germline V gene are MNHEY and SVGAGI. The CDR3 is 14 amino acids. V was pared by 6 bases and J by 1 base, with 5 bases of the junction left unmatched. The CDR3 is CASRPDRFNYGYTF. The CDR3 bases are TGTGCCAGCAGACCGGACAGGTTTAACTATGGCTACACCTTC.

This CDR3 reads CATSGSRPSEGYGYTF. The CDR3 region has the DNA TGTGCCACCAGTGGGTCGAGACCGAGCGAGGGCTATGGCTACACCTTC. The chain joins TRBV24-1 to TRBJ1-2; D is unresolved. CDR3 length: 16 amino acids. Germline loops: CDR1 KGHDR, CDR2 SFDVKD. Trimming shortened V by 5 bases and J by 4 bases, and 19 bases separated the two germline ends.

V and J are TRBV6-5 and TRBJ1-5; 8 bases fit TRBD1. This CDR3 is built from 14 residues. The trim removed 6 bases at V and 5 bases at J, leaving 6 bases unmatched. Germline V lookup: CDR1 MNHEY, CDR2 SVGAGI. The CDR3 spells CASRGSGGDQPQHF. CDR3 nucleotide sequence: TGTGCCAGCAGAGGGTCAGGGGGCGATCAGCCCCAGCATTTT.